Sequencing of this T cell receptor (beta chain) was carried out in a study of blood T cell repertoires in COVID-19. Turning to the study itself: Acute-phase and convalescent COVID-19 samples originated in the United States, Italy and Spain.

In the authors' workflow: Researchers report that nucleated cell counts were estimated from reference gene primer amplification. TCRdb's copy holds only in-frame clones and misses some; the assay was immunoSEQ multiplex PCR. The V and J calls and clone size are taken from that table; D and trimming were inferred from the DNA. The repertoire holds approximately 230,000 clones, with about 85% as singletons. The sequencing input was peripheral blood. This TCR was recovered from a man aged 18-30 years with active or convalescent COVID-19.

The CDR3 DNA reads TGTGCCAGCAGCCAGGGACAGGGCGTCTCCTACGAGCAGTACTTC. Translated, it gives CASSQGQGVSYEQYF. This sequence joins TRBV5-8 and TRBJ2-7; 9 bases map to TRBD1. The V and J ends lost 4 bases and 0 bases, in that order; junction bases with no gene match: 5. CDR1 and CDR2 (germline): SGHTS, YDEGEE. This CDR3 spans 15 amino acids.